Listed here is a single TCR beta chain. Its specificity is not known. Trimming removed 0 bases from V and 2 bases from J, with 9 bases in between. In germline, CDR1 is GTSNPN, CDR2 SVGIG (reference sequence). This CDR3 spans 14 amino acids. These data belong to a study of cytomegalovirus exposure and HLA in healthy donors. PCR was performed using 60 Vbeta and 13 Jbeta primers. The data were produced by immunoSEQ multiplex PCR, yet TCRdb's version contains in-frame clones alone and is incomplete. The data contain 150,000 to 200,000 clones, about 59% of them singletons. Study results and caveats: In a later analysis, compared with equally common non-associated chains, HLA-associated beta chains were more expanded.

The J gene is TRBJ2-3, the V gene TRBV30; a weak D match, TRBD1 (5 bases). The sample comprised PBMCs. The clonotype was recovered from a man aged 40-49 years in good health and CMV-seronegative. CDR3 protein: CAWSVSGLTDTQYF. DNA for the CDR3: TGTGCCTGGAGTGTTTCAGGGCTCACAGATACGCAGTATTTT.